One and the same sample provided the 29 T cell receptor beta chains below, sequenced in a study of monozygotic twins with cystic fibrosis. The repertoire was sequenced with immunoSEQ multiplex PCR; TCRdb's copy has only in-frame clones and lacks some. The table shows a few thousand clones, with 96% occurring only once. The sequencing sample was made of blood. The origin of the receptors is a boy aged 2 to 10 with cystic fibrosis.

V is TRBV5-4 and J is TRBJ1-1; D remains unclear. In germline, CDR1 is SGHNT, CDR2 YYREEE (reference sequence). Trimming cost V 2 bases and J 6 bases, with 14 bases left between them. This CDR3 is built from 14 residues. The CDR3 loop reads CASSLLSRGAEAFF. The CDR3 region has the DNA TGTGCCAGCAGCTTACTGAGCCGAGGAGCTGAAGCTTTCTTT.

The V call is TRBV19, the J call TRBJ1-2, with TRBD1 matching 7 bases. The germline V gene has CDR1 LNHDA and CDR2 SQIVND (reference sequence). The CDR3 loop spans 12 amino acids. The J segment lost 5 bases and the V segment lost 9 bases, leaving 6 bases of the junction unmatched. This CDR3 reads CASFRGVYGYTF. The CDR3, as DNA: TGTGCCAGCTTCAGGGGGGTGTATGGCTACACCTTC. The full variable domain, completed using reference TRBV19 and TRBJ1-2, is DGGITQSPKYLFRKEGQNVTLSCEQNLNHDAMYWYRQDPGQGLRLIYYSQIVNDFQKGDIAEGYSVSREKKESFPLTVTSAQKNPTAFYLCASFRGVYGYTFGSGTRLTVV.

CDR3 DNA sequence: TGTGCCAGCAGCGTATTTGCGGGGGGCTTCCAAGAGACCCAGTACTTC. Translated, it gives CASSVFAGGFQETQYF. The chain links TRBV9 to TRBJ2-5; 8 bases fit TRBD2. Trimming took 1 base from V and 1 from J; bases not matched to a gene: 6. CDR3 length: 16 amino acids. The germline V gene has CDR1 SGDLS and CDR2 YYNGEE.

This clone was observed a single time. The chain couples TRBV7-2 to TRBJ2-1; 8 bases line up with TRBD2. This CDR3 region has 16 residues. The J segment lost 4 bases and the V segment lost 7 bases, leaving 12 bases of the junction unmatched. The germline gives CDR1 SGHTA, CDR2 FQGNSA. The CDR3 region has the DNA TGTGCCAGCACCCAGAAGCGGGGGCTTCCTTACAATGAGCAGTTCTTC. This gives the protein CASTQKRGLPYNEQFF.

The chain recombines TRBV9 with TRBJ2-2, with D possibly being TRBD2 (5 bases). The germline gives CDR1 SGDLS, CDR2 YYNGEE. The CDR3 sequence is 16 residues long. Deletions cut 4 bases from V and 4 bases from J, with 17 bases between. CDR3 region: CASSPRGSVGTGELFF. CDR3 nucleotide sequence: TGTGCCAGCAGCCCTCGGGGTAGCGTAGGCACCGGGGAGCTGTTTTTT. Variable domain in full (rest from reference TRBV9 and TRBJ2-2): DSGVTQTPKHLITATGQRVTLRCSPRSGDLSVYWYQQSLDQGLQFLIQYYNGEERAKGNILERFSAQQFPDLHSELNLSSLELGDSALYFCASSPRGSVGTGELFFGEGSRLTVL.

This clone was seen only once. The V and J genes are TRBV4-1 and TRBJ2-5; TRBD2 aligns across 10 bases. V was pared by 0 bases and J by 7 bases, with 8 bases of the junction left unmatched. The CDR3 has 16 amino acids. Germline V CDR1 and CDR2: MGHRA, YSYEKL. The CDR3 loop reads CASSQDPPASGGTQYF. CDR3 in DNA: TGCGCCAGCAGCCAAGATCCCCCCGCTAGCGGGGGGACCCAGTACTTC.

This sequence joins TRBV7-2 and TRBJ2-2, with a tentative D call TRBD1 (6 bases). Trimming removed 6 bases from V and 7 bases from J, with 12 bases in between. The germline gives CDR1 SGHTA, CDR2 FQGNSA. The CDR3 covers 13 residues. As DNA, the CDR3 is TGTGCCAGCAGGCAACAGGGAATCGGGGAGCTGTTTTTT. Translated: CASRQQGIGELFF.

CDR3 residues: CASSLTGGTDTQYF. Here the CDR3 DNA reads TGTGCCAGCAGCTTGACAGGGGGAACAGATACGCAGTATTTT. This rearrangement joins TRBV7-8 to TRBJ2-3; TRBD1 matches 9 bases. The CDR3 runs 14 residues. V dropped 3 bases and J dropped 3; count of bases not matched to a gene: 1. Germline CDR1 reads SGHVS; CDR2 reads FQNEAQ.

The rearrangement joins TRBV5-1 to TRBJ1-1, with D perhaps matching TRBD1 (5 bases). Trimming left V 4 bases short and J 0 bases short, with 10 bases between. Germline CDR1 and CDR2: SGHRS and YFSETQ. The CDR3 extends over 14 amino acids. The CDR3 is CASSATGMNTEAFF. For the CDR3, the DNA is TGCGCCAGCAGCGCCACAGGAATGAACACTGAAGCTTTCTTT.

CDR3 protein: CASSLESGGGTDTQYF. For the CDR3, the DNA is TGTGCCAGCAGCTTAGAAAGCGGGGGGGGAACAGATACGCAGTATTTT. The chain uses TRBV11-3 and TRBJ2-3, with TRBD2 identical over 10 bases. Trimming cost V 0 bases and J 3 bases; bases outside gene matches: 3. This CDR3 has 16 amino acids. CDR1 and CDR2 from the germline V gene are SGHNT and YENEEA. Complete variable domain (other parts from reference TRBV11-3 and TRBJ2-3): EAGVVQSPRYKIIEKKQPVAFWCNPISGHNTLYWYLQNLGQGPELLIRYENEEAVDDSQLPKDRFSAERLKGVDSTLKIQPAELGDSAVYLCASSLESGGGTDTQYFGPGTRLTVL.

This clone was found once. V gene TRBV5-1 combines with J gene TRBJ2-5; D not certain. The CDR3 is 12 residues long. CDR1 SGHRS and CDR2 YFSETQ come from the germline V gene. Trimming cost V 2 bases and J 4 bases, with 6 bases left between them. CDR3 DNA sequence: TGCGCCAGCAGCTTAGACGGAGAGACCCAGTACTTC. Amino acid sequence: CASSLDGETQYF.

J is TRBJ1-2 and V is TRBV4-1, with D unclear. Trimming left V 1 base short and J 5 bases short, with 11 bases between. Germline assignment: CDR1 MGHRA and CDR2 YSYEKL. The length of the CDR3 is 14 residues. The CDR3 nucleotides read TGCGCCAGCAGCCAAGGAGACAATTTATATGGCTACACCTTC. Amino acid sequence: CASSQGDNLYGYTF.

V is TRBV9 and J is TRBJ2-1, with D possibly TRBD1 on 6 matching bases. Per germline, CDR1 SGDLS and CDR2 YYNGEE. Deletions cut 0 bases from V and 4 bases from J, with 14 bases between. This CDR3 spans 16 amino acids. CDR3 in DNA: TGTGCCAGCAGCGTAGGTCCCCCAGGGGAGTACAATGAGCAGTTCTTC. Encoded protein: CASSVGPPGEYNEQFF.

CDR3 coding DNA: TGTGCCAGCAGCTTAGAGGAGGGGGCGGATAATGAAAAACTGTTTTTT. This encodes CASSLEEGADNEKLFF. The chain carries TRBV7-9 and TRBJ1-4, with 7 bases lining up with TRBD1. The germline gives CDR1 SEHNR, CDR2 FQNEAQ (reference sequence). The V segment lost 1 base and the J segment 4 bases; nucleotides outside the gene matches: 6. The CDR3 sequence is 16 residues long.

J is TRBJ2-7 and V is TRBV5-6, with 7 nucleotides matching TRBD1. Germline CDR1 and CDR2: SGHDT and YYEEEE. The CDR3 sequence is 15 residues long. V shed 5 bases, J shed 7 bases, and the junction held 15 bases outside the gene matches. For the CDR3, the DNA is TGTGCCAGCAGAGACTCCGGGACAGCTCCGGGTGAGCAGTACTTC. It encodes CASRDSGTAPGEQYF.

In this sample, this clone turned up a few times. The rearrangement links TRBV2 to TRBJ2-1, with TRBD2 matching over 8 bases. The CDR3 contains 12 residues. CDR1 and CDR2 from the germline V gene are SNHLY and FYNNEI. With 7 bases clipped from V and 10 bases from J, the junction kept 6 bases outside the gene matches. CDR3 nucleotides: TGTGCCAGCAACGCGGGGGGTCGCGAGCAGTTCTTC. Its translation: CASNAGGREQFF.

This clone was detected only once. CDR3 DNA sequence: TGTGCCAGCAGCGTCCTCGGACAGGCTTATGGCTACACCTTC. As protein: CASSVLGQAYGYTF. This chain connects TRBV9 to TRBJ1-2, with 7 bases matching TRBD1. There are 14 residues in the CDR3. V lost 2 bases, J lost 5 bases, and 6 bases stayed unmatched. Per the germline V gene, CDR1 is SGDLS and CDR2 is YYNGEE.

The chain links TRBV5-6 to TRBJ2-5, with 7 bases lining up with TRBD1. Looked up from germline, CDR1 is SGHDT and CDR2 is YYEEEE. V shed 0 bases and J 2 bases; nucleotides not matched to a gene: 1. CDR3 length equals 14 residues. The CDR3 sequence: CASSLGRGQETQYF. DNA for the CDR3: TGTGCCAGCAGCTTGGGCAGGGGGCAAGAGACCCAGTACTTC.

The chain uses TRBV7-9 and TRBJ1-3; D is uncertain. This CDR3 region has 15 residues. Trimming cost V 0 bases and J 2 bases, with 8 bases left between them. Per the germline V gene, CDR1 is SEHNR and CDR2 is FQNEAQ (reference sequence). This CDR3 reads CASSLALGTGNTIYF. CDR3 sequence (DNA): TGTGCCAGCAGCTTAGCCCTCGGGACTGGAAACACCATATATTTT.

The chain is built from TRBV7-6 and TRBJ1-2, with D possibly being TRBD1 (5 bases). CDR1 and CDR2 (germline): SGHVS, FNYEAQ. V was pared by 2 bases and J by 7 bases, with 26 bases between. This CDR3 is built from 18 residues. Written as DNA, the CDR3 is TGTGCCAGCAGCTTATCTGTCGGGTTTAGGGGTCCCGAGAGTGGCTACACCTTC. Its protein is CASSLSVGFRGPESGYTF.

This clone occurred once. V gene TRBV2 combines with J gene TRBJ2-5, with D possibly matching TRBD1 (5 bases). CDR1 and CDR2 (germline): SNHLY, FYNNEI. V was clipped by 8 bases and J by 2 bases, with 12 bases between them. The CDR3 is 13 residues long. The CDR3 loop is CASGRGTQETQYF. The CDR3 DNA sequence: TGTGCCAGCGGTAGGGGAACGCAAGAGACCCAGTACTTC.

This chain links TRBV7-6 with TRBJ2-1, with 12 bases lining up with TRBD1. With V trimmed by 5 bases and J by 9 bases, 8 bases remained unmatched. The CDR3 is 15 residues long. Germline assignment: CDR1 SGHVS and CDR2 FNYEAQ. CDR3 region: CASSTTGTGGVEQFF. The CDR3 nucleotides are TGTGCCAGCAGCACTACCGGGACAGGGGGCGTTGAGCAGTTCTTC. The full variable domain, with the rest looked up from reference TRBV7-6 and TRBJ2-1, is GAGVSQSPRYKVTKRGQDVALRCDPISGHVSLYWYRQALGQGPEFLTYFNYEAQQDKSGLPNDRFSAERPEGSISTLTIQRTEQRDSAMYRCASSTTGTGGVEQFFGPGTRLTVL.

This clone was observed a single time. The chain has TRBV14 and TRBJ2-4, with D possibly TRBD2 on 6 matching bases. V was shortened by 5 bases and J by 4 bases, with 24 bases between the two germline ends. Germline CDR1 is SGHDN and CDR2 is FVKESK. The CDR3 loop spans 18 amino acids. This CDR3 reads CASSCGLRAPRGKNIQYF. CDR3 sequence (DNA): TGTGCCAGCAGCTGCGGGCTCCGGGCCCCCCGGGGGAAAAACATTCAGTACTTC.

The CDR3 coding sequence is TGTGCCAGCAACGGTGGGCTAGCGGGGGTCGATACGCAGTATTTT. It encodes CASNGGLAGVDTQYF. The V and J genes are TRBV9 and TRBJ2-3; 10 bases align to TRBD2. Germline assignment: CDR1 SGDLS and CDR2 YYNGEE. With V trimmed by 6 bases and J by 6 bases, 10 bases remained unmatched. This CDR3 is built from 15 residues.

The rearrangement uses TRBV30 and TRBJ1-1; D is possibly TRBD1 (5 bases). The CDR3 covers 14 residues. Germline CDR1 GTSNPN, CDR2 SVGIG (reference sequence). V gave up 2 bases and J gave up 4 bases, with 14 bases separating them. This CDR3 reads CAWSTRGKTTEAFF. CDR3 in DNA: TGTGCCTGGAGTACTCGGGGGAAAACCACTGAAGCTTTCTTT.

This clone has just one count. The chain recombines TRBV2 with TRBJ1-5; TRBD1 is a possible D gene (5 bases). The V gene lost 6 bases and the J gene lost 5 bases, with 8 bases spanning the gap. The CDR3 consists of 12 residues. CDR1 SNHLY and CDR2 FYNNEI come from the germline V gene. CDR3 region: CASRGLYQPQHF. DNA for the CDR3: TGTGCCAGCAGGGGGCTTTATCAGCCCCAGCATTTT. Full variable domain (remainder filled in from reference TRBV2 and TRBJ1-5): EPEVTQTPSHQVTQMGQEVILRCVPISNHLYFYWYRQILGQKVEFLVSFYNNEISEKSEIFDDQFSVERPDGSNFTLKIRSTKLEDSAMYFCASRGLYQPQHFGDGTRLSIL.

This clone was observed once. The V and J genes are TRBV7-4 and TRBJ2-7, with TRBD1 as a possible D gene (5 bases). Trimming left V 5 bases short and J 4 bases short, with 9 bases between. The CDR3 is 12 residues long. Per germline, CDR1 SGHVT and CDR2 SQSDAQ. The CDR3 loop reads CASSPDRYEQYV. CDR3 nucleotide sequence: TGTGCCAGCAGCCCCGACAGATACGAGCAGTACGTC.

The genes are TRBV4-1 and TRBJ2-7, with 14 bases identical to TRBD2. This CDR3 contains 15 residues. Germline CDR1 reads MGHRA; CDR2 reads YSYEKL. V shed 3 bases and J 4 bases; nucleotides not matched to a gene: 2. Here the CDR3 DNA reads TGCGCCAGCAGCCAGACTAGCGGGGGGGCTTACGAGCAGTACTTC. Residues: CASSQTSGGAYEQYF.

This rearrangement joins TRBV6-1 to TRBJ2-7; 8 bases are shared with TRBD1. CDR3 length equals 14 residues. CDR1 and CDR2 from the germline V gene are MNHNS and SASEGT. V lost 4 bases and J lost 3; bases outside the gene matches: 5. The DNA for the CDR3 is TGTGCCAGCAGTGGGACAGGGAGTTTCTACGAGCAGTACTTC. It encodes CASSGTGSFYEQYF.